These T cell receptor beta chains were read from a single sample in a study of T cells in Graves' hyperthyroidism and ophthalmopathy. TCRdb processed the multiplex PCR reads anew with MiXCR; each CDR3 protein has one entry. The profile shows 700,000 or so distinct CDR3 sequences, 16% of them singletons. Source material: blood. The receptors stem from a man between 18 and 29 years old with Graves' hyperthyroidism. The CDR3 runs from the conserved cysteine through the conserved F or W. Each record gives: V gene, D gene, clone size, J gene, CDR3 DNA, CDR3 protein. D genes are given only for firm matches. Clone size, where shown, is once, few, many, or a class for clones that have expanded.

v_gene: TRBV2; d_gene: NA; abundance: NA; j_gene: TRBJ1-1; CDR3nt: TGTGCCAGCAGTGAAGCGCTGACAGGGAACACTGAAGCTTTCTTT; CDR3aa: CASSEALTGNTEAFF
v_gene: TRBV30; d_gene: NA; abundance: many; j_gene: TRBJ2-1; CDR3nt: TGTGCCTGGAGTAGCGGAGGAAACAATGAGCAGTTCTTC; CDR3aa: CAWSSGGNNEQFF
v_gene: TRBV2; d_gene: NA; abundance: NA; j_gene: TRBJ2-3; CDR3nt: TGTGCCAGCTTTTCCACAGATACGCAGTATTTT; CDR3aa: CASFSTDTQYF
v_gene: TRBV6-9; d_gene: NA; abundance: many; j_gene: TRBJ2-7; CDR3nt: TGTGCCAGCAGTAATAATCCGAAGGGGGGCTCCTACGAGCAGTACTTC; CDR3aa: CASSNNPKGGSYEQYF
v_gene: TRBV20-1; d_gene: NA; abundance: few; j_gene: TRBJ2-1; CDR3nt: TGCAGTGCTAGAGACTCGGGCCCCTACAATGAGCAGTTCTTC; CDR3aa: CSARDSGPYNEQFF
v_gene: TRBV25-1; d_gene: NA; abundance: few; j_gene: TRBJ1-1; CDR3nt: TGTGCCACCATACACGGGGATTTGGCTGAAGCTTTCTTT; CDR3aa: CATIHGDLAEAFF
v_gene: TRBV30; d_gene: NA; abundance: many; j_gene: TRBJ1-6; CDR3nt: TGTGCCTGGAGTGCAATCCCCAGGGTTTATAATTCACCCCTCCACTTT; CDR3aa: CAWSAIPRVYNSPLHF
v_gene: TRBV7-3; d_gene: NA; abundance: NA; j_gene: TRBJ2-1; CDR3nt: TGTGCCAGCAGCCTCCTAGTGAACTCGCACTACAATGAGCAGTTCTTC; CDR3aa: CASSLLVNSHYNEQFF
v_gene: TRBV28; d_gene: NA; abundance: many; j_gene: TRBJ2-1; CDR3nt: TGTGCCAGCAGTGTAGCTTATGAGCAGTTCTTC; CDR3aa: CASSVAYEQFF
v_gene: TRBV19; d_gene: NA; abundance: NA; j_gene: TRBJ2-2; CDR3nt: TGTGCCAGTAGTATATTAGGGAGCACCGGGGAGCCGTTTTTT; CDR3aa: CASSILGSTGEPFF
v_gene: TRBV2; d_gene: TRBD1; abundance: many; j_gene: TRBJ2-4; CDR3nt: TGTGCCAGTCACGACAGGGCGGTTGCCAAAAACATTCAGTACTTC; CDR3aa: CASHDRAVAKNIQYF
v_gene: TRBV4-3; d_gene: NA; abundance: few; j_gene: TRBJ2-5; CDR3nt: TGCGCCAGCAGCCAAGATCACAGGGAAGGGGAGACCCAGTACTTC; CDR3aa: CASSQDHREGETQYF
v_gene: TRBV29-1; d_gene: NA; abundance: NA; j_gene: TRBJ2-1; CDR3nt: TGCAGCGTTGTCCCCCGATACAATGAGCAGTTCTTC; CDR3aa: CSVVPRYNEQFF
v_gene: TRBV2; d_gene: TRBD2; abundance: few; j_gene: TRBJ2-3; CDR3nt: TGTGCCAGCAGTATACGCGGGAGAGGTGATACGCAGTATTTT; CDR3aa: CASSIRGRGDTQYF
v_gene: TRBV20-1; d_gene: NA; abundance: NA; j_gene: TRBJ2-1; CDR3nt: TGCAGTGCCAGACCAGACCCCTACAATGAGCAGTTCTTC; CDR3aa: CSARPDPYNEQFF
v_gene: TRBV6-1; d_gene: TRBD2; abundance: NA; j_gene: TRBJ2-5; CDR3nt: TGTGCCAGCTTAGTAGCGGGAGGGCCACTAGAGACCCAGTACTTC; CDR3aa: CASLVAGGPLETQYF
v_gene: TRBV7-9; d_gene: NA; abundance: few; j_gene: TRBJ2-6; CDR3nt: TGTGCCAGCAGCCCCACGAGCTCTGGGGCCAACGTCCTGACTTTC; CDR3aa: CASSPTSSGANVLTF